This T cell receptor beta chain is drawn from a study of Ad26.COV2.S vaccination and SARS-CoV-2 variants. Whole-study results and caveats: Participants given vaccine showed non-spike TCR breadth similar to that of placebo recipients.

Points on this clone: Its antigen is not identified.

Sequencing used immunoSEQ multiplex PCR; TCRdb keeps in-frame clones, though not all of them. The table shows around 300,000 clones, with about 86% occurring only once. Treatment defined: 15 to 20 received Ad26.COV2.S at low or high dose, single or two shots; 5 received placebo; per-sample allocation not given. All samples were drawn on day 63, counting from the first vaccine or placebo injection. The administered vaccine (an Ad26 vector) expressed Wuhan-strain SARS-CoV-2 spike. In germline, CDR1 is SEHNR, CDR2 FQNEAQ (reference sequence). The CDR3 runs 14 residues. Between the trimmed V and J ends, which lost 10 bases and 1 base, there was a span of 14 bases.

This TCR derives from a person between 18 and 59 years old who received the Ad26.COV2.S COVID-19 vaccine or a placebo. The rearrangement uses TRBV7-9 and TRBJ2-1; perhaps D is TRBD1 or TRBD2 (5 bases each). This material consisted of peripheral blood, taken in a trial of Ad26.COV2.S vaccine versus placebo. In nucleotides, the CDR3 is TGTGCCACCTTAGGGGAGTTGTCCTACAATGAGCAGTTCTTC. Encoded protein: CATLGELSYNEQFF.